This TCR beta chain was identified in a study of T cell changes during pregnancy in multiple sclerosis. Germline V lookup: CDR1 LGHNA, CDR2 YNFKEQ. The CDR3 extends over 15 amino acids. The V segment lost 2 bases and the J segment 7 bases; nucleotides outside the gene matches: 4. Clones were sequenced by immunoSEQ multiplex PCR, and TCRdb holds only the in-frame ones, with some missing. The data contain about 67,000 clones, just over 90% of them singletons. This TCR was sampled from a female donor with multiple sclerosis, enrolled in a pregnancy study. This material consisted of peripheral blood, taken after pregnancy. The chain joins TRBV4-2 to TRBJ1-4, with 10 bases identical to TRBD1. Here the CDR3 DNA reads TGTGCCAGCAGCCAACCGGGACAGGGGTTTGAAAAACTGTTTTTT. Its translation is CASSQPGQGFEKLFF.